This T cell receptor beta chain was captured in a study of Ad26.COV2.S vaccination and SARS-CoV-2 variants. This table comes from immunoSEQ multiplex PCR, and its TCRdb copy is limited to in-frame clones, with some not included. This table has about 380,000 clones, roughly 80% appearing once. The treatment was: around 19 received Ad26.COV2.S at low or high dose, single or two shots; about 5 received placebo; per-sample allocation not given. On day 63 after the first injection, vaccine and placebo recipients gave samples. The CDR3 is 13 amino acids. Germline V gene data show CDR1 as SNHLY and CDR2 as FYNNEI. J lost 4 bases, V lost 7 bases, and 5 bases had no gene match.

The chain employs TRBV2 and TRBJ1-1; 8 positions agree with TRBD1. Sequenced material: peripheral blood, taken in a trial of Ad26.COV2.S vaccine versus placebo. This TCR derives from a person aged 18 to 59 who received the Ad26.COV2.S COVID-19 vaccine or a placebo. The CDR3: CASISGGSTEAFF. The DNA for the CDR3 is TGTGCCAGCATTTCAGGGGGCTCCACTGAAGCTTTCTTT.